This is a list of T cell receptor beta chains from one sample in a study of cytomegalovirus exposure and HLA in healthy donors. This table comes from immunoSEQ multiplex PCR, and its TCRdb copy is limited to in-frame clones, with some not included. Here the sample spans about 160,000 clones, roughly 80% being singletons. Source material: PBMCs. The receptors were sampled from a young man in good health and CMV-seropositive. Each CDR3 is given with its conserved first and last residue. D genes are given only for firm matches.

- TRBJ2-7 TRBV11-2 CASSRAGRSYEQYF
TRBD2 - TRBV5-4 CASSLGSSGRFDEQYF
- TRBJ1-4 TRBV29-1 CSVWGPETNEKLFF
- TRBJ1-1 TRBV2 CASSEVAGMNTEAFF
TRBD1 TRBJ1-2 TRBV19 CASSTTQGALGYTF
TRBD2 TRBJ2-5 TRBV4-2 CASSQGVRLAGAYQETQYF
- TRBJ1-6 TRBV19 CASIRQPEPPLHF
- TRBJ2-6 TRBV9 CASSVGPGGFSGANVLTF
TRBD2 TRBJ2-7 TRBV18 CASSLGLAGGQPLEQYF
- TRBJ1-1 TRBV30 CAWSRLNTEAFF
TRBD2 TRBJ2-3 TRBV5-1 CASRAGTSGRSPDTQYF
TRBD1 TRBJ2-5 TRBV7-2 CASSLQGLQETQYF
TRBD2 TRBJ2-7 TRBV6-6 CASSKSGSAYEQYF
- TRBJ1-1 TRBV15 CATSTTKNTEAFF
- TRBJ1-5 TRBV19 CASSATDEGNQPQHF
- TRBJ1-2 TRBV30 CAWSSGGYGYTF
- TRBJ1-4 TRBV19 CASSNRATNEKLFF
TRBD1 TRBJ1-1 TRBV5-1 CASSFLGSQGALTEAFF
- TRBJ1-3 TRBV7-9 CASRGVTGNTIYF
- TRBJ1-2 TRBV29-1 CSVEELANYGYTF
- TRBJ2-2 TRBV11-2 CASAPTRANTGELFF
- TRBJ2-1 TRBV4-1 CASSQDLGGGGNEQFF
TRBD1 TRBJ1-6 TRBV13 CASSPHRGQVSPLHF
- TRBJ2-7 TRBV15 CATSRVGGGGEEQYF
TRBD1 TRBJ2-4 TRBV6-5 CASRPTGANIQYF
- TRBJ1-2 TRBV9 CASSRVGSYGYTF
TRBD1 TRBJ2-1 TRBV4-2 CASSQDLGPGGEQFF
TRBD2 TRBJ2-3 TRBV7-6 CASSIIPGGAEAQYF
- TRBJ2-5 TRBV5-1 CASSSQLGQQETQYF
TRBD2 TRBJ2-4 TRBV23-1 CASSQSSNGGKGQYF
- TRBJ2-3 TRBV7-3 CASSLRDSTDTQYF